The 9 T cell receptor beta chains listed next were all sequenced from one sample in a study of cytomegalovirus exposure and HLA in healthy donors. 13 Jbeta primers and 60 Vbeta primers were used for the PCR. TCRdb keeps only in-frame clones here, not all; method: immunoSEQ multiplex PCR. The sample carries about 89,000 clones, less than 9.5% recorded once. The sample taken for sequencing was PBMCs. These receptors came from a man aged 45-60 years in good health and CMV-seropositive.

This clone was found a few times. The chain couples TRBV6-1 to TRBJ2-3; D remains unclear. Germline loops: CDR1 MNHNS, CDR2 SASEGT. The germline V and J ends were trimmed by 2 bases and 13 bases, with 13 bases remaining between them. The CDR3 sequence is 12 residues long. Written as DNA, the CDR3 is TGTGCCAGCAGTGAAAGGCTGTCAGAGGAGTATTTT. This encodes CASSERLSEEYF.

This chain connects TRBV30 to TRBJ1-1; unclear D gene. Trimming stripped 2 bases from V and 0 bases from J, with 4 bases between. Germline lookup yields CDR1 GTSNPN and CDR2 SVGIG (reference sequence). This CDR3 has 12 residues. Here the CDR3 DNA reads TGTGCCTGGAGTCCCGTGAACACTGAAGCTTTCTTT. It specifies CAWSPVNTEAFF.

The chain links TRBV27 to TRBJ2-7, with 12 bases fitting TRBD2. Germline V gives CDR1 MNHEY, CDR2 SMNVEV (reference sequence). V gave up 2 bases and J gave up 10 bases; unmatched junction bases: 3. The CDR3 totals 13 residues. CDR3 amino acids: CASSLRLAGDQYF. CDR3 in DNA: TGTGCCAGCAGTTTAAGACTAGCGGGAGATCAGTACTTC.

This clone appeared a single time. The CDR3 loop reads CASSSPGTRVVGEQFF. The CDR3 nucleotides read TGTGCCAGCAGTTCGCCCGGGACTAGAGTAGTCGGTGAGCAGTTCTTC. The chain is built from TRBV27 and TRBJ2-1, with 8 bases aligning to TRBD2. Germline trimming cut 4 bases from V and 9 bases from J; bases unmatched to any gene: 14. Germline V gene lookup returns CDR1 MNHEY and CDR2 SMNVEV (reference sequence). CDR3 length: 16 amino acids.

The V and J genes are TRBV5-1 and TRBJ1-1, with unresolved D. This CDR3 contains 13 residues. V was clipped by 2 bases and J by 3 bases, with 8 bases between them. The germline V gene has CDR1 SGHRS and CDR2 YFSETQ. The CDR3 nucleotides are TGCGCCAGCAGCTTCTGGGCCGACACTGAAGCTTTCTTT. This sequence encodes CASSFWADTEAFF.

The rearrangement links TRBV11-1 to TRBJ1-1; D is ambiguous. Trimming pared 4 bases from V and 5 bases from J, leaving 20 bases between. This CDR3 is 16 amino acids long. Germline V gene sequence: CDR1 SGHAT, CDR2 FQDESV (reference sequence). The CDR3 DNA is TGTGCCAGCAGCTACCCCAGGTCTCAGAGTTCGACTGAAGCTTTCTTT. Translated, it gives CASSYPRSQSSTEAFF.

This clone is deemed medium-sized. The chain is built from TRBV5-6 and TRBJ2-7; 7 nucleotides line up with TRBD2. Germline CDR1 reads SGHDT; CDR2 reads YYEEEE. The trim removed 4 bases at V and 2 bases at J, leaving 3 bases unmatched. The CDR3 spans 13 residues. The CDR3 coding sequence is TGTGCCAGCAGCCCCGGGACTACCTACGAGCAGTACTTC. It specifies CASSPGTTYEQYF.

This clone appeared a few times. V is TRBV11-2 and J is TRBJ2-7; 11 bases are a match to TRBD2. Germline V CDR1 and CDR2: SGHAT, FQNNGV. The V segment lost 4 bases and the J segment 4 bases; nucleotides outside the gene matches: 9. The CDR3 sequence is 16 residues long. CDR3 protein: CASSSVGPSGRYEQYF. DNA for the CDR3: TGTGCCAGCAGCTCCGTGGGTCCTAGCGGGAGGTACGAGCAGTACTTC.

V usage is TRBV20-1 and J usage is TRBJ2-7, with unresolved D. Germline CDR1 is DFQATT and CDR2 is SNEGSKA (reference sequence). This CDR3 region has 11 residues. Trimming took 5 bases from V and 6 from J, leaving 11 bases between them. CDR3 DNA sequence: TGCAGTGCTGCGCAAGAGGTCGAGCAGTACTTC. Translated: CSAAQEVEQYF.